One sample yielded the 27 T cell receptor beta chains listed below, sequenced in a study of human T cells and chemical hapten exposure. TCRdb ran MiXCR on the RACE reads and lists one entry per CDR3 protein. The sample includes 96,000 or so distinct CDR3 sequences, 9.3% of them seen just once. Time point given: patch test 2, 6 weeks after DPC sensitization. Treatment indicated: therapeutic diphenylcyclopropenone sensitization with weekly scalp DPC. This material consisted of whole blood, taken in connection with sensitization to the hapten diphenylcyclopropenone (DPC). The source of these receptors is a woman aged 40 to 50 with alopecia areata. Some clones in this sample may be carry-over from other donors' samples.

This clonotype was seen at least ten times. The rearrangement links TRBV20-1 to TRBJ2-3; no definite D call. The CDR3 is 12 amino acids. Trimming stripped 6 bases from V and 1 base from J, with 8 bases between. Looked up from germline, CDR1 is DFQATT and CDR2 is SNEGSKA (reference sequence). CDR3 coding DNA: TGCAGTGCCGGGCCGGGCACAGATACGCAGTATTTT. It specifies CSAGPGTDTQYF.

This clonotype was detected only a few times. The chain uses TRBV12-3 or TRBV12-4 and TRBJ2-1; no firm D call. The CDR3 has 11 residues. V was shortened by 6 bases and J by 4 bases, with 4 bases between the two germline ends. In nucleotides, the CDR3 is TGTGCCAGCAGGCAGTACAATGAGCAGTTCTTC. Translation: CASRQYNEQFF.

This clonotype appeared a few times. This rearrangement joins TRBV9 to TRBJ2-2, with D maybe TRBD2 (5 bases). Deletions cut 3 bases from V and 0 bases from J, with 36 bases between. The CDR3 extends over 24 amino acids. Germline assignment: CDR1 SGDLS and CDR2 YYNGEE. CDR3 sequence: CASSASRPSTLAGRLSSNTGELFF. The CDR3 DNA follows: TGTGCCAGCAGCGCCTCGCGCCCCTCGACCCTGGCGGGCAGATTGTCTTCGAACACCGGGGAGCTGTTTTTT. The full variable domain, completed using reference TRBV9 and TRBJ2-2, is DSGVTQTPKHLITATGQRVTLRCSPRSGDLSVYWYQQSLDQGLQFLIQYYNGEERAKGNILERFSAQQFPDLHSELNLSSLELGDSALYFCASSASRPSTLAGRLSSNTGELFFGEGSRLTVL.

The rearrangement joins TRBV3-1 to TRBJ2-7; D not certain. CDR1 and CDR2 from the germline V gene are LGHDT and YNNKEL (reference sequence). The V and J ends lost 4 bases and 7 bases respectively, with 14 bases between them. The CDR3 has 13 residues. CDR3 sequence reads: CASSPRSGGEQYF. The CDR3 nucleotides are TGTGCCAGCAGCCCCCGCTCCGGTGGAGAGCAGTACTTC.

This clonotype was recorded a few times. This CDR3 reads CAIRRLAGAGELFF. For the CDR3, the DNA is TGTGCCATCAGGAGACTAGCGGGAGCCGGGGAGCTGTTTTTT. The rearrangement joins TRBV10-3 to TRBJ2-2; 12 bases are a match to TRBD2. Germline-derived CDR1 and CDR2 are ENHRY and SYGVKD. Trimming took 6 bases from V and 6 from J; bases not matched to a gene: 2. The CDR3 length is 14 residues.

J is TRBJ1-5 and V is TRBV9, with unresolved D. Trimming removed 0 bases at V and 4 bases at J, with 5 bases between. The CDR3 has 13 amino acids. Germline assignment: CDR1 SGDLS and CDR2 YYNGEE. The CDR3 loop reads CASSVDGNQPQHF. CDR3 DNA: TGTGCCAGCAGCGTAGATGGGAATCAGCCCCAGCATTTT.

The rearrangement joins TRBV7-8 to TRBJ2-7; no clear D gene. In germline, CDR1 is SGHVS, CDR2 FQNEAQ. V was clipped by 1 base and J by 6 bases, with 10 bases between them. The CDR3 is 13 residues long. CDR3 in amino acids: CASSLESLGEQYF. CDR3 in DNA: TGTGCCAGCAGCTTAGAAAGTTTGGGCGAGCAGTACTTC.

The J gene is TRBJ2-7, the V gene TRBV18, with TRBD2 identical over 8 bases. The germline gives CDR1 KGHSH, CDR2 LQKENI. The CDR3 totals 15 residues. Trimming at V came to 2 bases and at J to 0 bases, leaving 3 bases not matched to a gene. Here the CDR3 DNA reads TGTGCCAGCTCACCATTGCGGGAGGCCTCCTACGAGCAGTACTTC. Its translation: CASSPLREASYEQYF.

This clonotype occurred many times. The chain has TRBV27 and TRBJ1-1; D might be TRBD1 (5 bases). The CDR3 spans 17 residues. Trimming cost V 3 bases and J 3 bases, with 20 bases left between them. The V gene's germline CDR1 is MNHEY and CDR2 SMNVEV (reference sequence). This chain's CDR3 is CASSFRGGGVDDTEAFF. CDR3 sequence (DNA): TGTGCCAGCAGTTTTAGGGGCGGGGGTGTCGACGACACTGAAGCTTTCTTT.

This chain links TRBV7-2 with TRBJ2-7, with 11 nucleotides matching TRBD2. After removal of 5 bases from V and 4 bases from J, the junction contained 10 bases not matched to a gene. This CDR3 has 16 amino acids. CDR1 and CDR2 from the germline V gene are SGHTA and FQGNSA. CDR3: CASSIGTSGVGYEQYF. The CDR3 region has the DNA TGTGCCAGCAGCATTGGGACTAGCGGAGTAGGATACGAGCAGTACTTC.

This clonotype was detected many times. The CDR3 is CASSLGTHSSSTDTQYF. CDR3 coding DNA: TGCGCCAGCAGCCTGGGGACTCACTCTTCTAGCACAGATACGCAGTATTTT. This chain joins TRBV4-3 and TRBJ2-3, with D possibly TRBD2 on 6 matching bases. The V end was cut by 4 bases, the J end by 0 bases, with 17 bases between. CDR3 length equals 17 residues. CDR1 is LGHNA, CDR2 YSLEER, per germline.

The table lists this clonotype with many counts. The rearrangement uses TRBV7-6 and TRBJ2-7; 8 nucleotides line up with TRBD2. V shed 1 base and J 6 bases; nucleotides not matched to a gene: 8. Per germline, CDR1 SGHVS and CDR2 FNYEAQ. The CDR3 extends over 15 amino acids. The CDR3 bases are TGTGCCAGCAGCTTAGTGGATAGCGGGGCGGGCGAGCAGTACTTC. It is translated as CASSLVDSGAGEQYF.

The CDR3 DNA reads TGCAGCGTTGAGGATAAGGGCGGGACAGATACGCAGTATTTT. Its translation: CSVEDKGGTDTQYF. The V call is TRBV29-1, the J call TRBJ2-3; perhaps TRBD2 as D (5 bases). The CDR3 has 14 amino acids. Trimming shortened V by 3 bases and J by 3 bases, and 13 bases separated the two germline ends. The V gene's germline CDR1 is SQVTM and CDR2 ANQGSEA.

This clonotype has a count of ten or more. The rearrangement joins TRBV28 to TRBJ2-7; D gene ambiguous. Germline V gene data show CDR1 as MDHEN and CDR2 as SYDVKM. This CDR3 is built from 12 residues. Trimming cost V 1 base and J 4 bases, with 5 bases left between them. For the CDR3, the DNA is TGTGCCAGCAGTTTATTGCAATACGAGCAGTACTTC. Translation: CASSLLQYEQYF.

This clonotype was detected ten times or more. This rearrangement joins TRBV14 to TRBJ1-6; no firm D call. CDR3 size: 17 residues. Germline assignment: CDR1 SGHDN and CDR2 FVKESK. Trimming removed 0 bases at V and 0 bases at J, with 9 bases between. CDR3 sequence reads: CASSQDPGRSYNSPLHF. The CDR3 DNA is TGTGCCAGCAGCCAAGATCCCGGGCGCTCCTATAATTCACCCCTCCACTTT.

This sequence joins TRBV20-1 and TRBJ2-7; 7 bases agree with TRBD1. J gave up 0 bases and V 6 bases, and 5 bases lay outside the gene matches. Germline values: CDR1 DFQATT, CDR2 SNEGSKA (reference sequence). This CDR3 is built from 13 residues. As DNA, the CDR3 is TGCAGTGCGTCGACAGGGCTCTCCTACGAGCAGTACTTC. Encoded protein: CSASTGLSYEQYF.

This clonotype was seen ten or more times. The chain links TRBV19 to TRBJ2-2, with TRBD1 matching over 12 bases. Germline V gives CDR1 LNHDA, CDR2 SQIVND (reference sequence). V shed 7 bases and J 4 bases; nucleotides not matched to a gene: 10. The CDR3 runs to 17 residues. The CDR3 region is CASTLPGQGAGTGELFF. DNA for the CDR3: TGTGCCAGTACCCTACCGGGACAGGGGGCGGGCACCGGGGAGCTGTTTTTT.

This clonotype was seen many times. The chain recombines TRBV2 with TRBJ1-5; D gene uncertain. Germline V gene data show CDR1 as SNHLY and CDR2 as FYNNEI. V dropped 4 bases and J dropped 0 bases, with 7 bases sitting between them. The CDR3 length is 14 residues. The CDR3 region has the DNA TGTGCCAGCAGTGGGAGTTATAGCAATCAGCCCCAGCATTTT. Translating it yields CASSGSYSNQPQHF.

A few counts support this clonotype. This chain links TRBV5-8 with TRBJ2-3; D not resolved. This CDR3 region has 13 residues. Trimming took off 6 bases at V and 2 bases at J, with 10 bases between the two ends. CDR1 is SGHTS and CDR2 is YDEGEE in the germline V gene. This chain's CDR3 is CASNRVNTDTQYF. CDR3 coding DNA: TGTGCCAGCAATAGGGTCAACACAGATACGCAGTATTTT.

This chain uses TRBV7-8 with TRBJ2-5; TRBD1 is a possible D gene (6 bases). The CDR3 has 14 amino acids. Trimming stripped 8 bases from V and 2 bases from J, with 15 bases between. The germline V gene has CDR1 SGHVS and CDR2 FQNEAQ. The CDR3 nucleotides are TGTGCCAGCCCCCCTGGGGGCGGACAAGAGACCCAGTACTTC. Amino acids: CASPPGGGQETQYF.

The V call is TRBV4-2, the J call TRBJ2-6; 7 positions agree with TRBD1. Germline V gene data show CDR1 as LGHNA and CDR2 as YNFKEQ. The CDR3 runs to 15 residues. J lost 3 bases, V lost 3 bases, and 2 bases had no gene match. CDR3 coding DNA: TGTGCCAGCAGCCAGAGGGGGCTTGGGGCCAACGTCCTGACTTTC. This sequence encodes CASSQRGLGANVLTF.

This clonotype was counted between two and nine times. This chain connects TRBV7-9 to TRBJ2-3; 7 nucleotides agree with TRBD1. The V gene end was trimmed by 4 bases and the J gene end by 2 bases; junction bases not matched to a gene: 6. Looked up from germline, CDR1 is SEHNR and CDR2 is FQNEAQ (reference sequence). The CDR3 loop spans 15 amino acids. The CDR3 here is CASSSGQTNTDTQYF. Written as DNA, the CDR3 is TGTGCCAGCAGCTCGGGACAGACAAACACAGATACGCAGTATTTT.

V usage is TRBV9 and J usage is TRBJ2-7; 11 bases align to TRBD1. The CDR3 covers 15 residues. V dropped 4 bases and J dropped 5; count of bases not matched to a gene: 8. CDR1 and CDR2 from the germline V gene are SGDLS and YYNGEE. The chain's CDR3 is CASSLGQGEGHEQYF. CDR3 nucleotide sequence: TGTGCCAGCAGCTTGGGACAGGGGGAAGGGCACGAGCAGTACTTC.

The rearrangement joins TRBV5-6 to TRBJ1-3, with D perhaps TRBD1 (5 bases). Germline CDR1 reads SGHDT; CDR2 reads YYEEEE. V was pared by 2 bases and J by 0 bases, with 9 bases between. The CDR3 loop spans 15 amino acids. The CDR3 is CASSLGTVSGNTIYF. CDR3 DNA: TGTGCCAGCAGCTTAGGGACGGTCTCTGGAAACACCATATATTTT.

This clonotype came up many times. The chain employs TRBV7-9 and TRBJ2-1, with 8 bases lining up with TRBD2. J lost 8 bases, V lost 5 bases, and 8 bases had no gene match. The CDR3 covers 14 residues. The germline gives CDR1 SEHNR, CDR2 FQNEAQ (reference sequence). The CDR3 reads CASSPVLAGHEQFF. CDR3 coding DNA: TGTGCCAGCAGCCCCGTCCTAGCGGGTCATGAGCAGTTCTTC.

In its sample, this clonotype was seen many times. V and J are TRBV7-8 and TRBJ1-5; TRBD1 aligns across 11 bases. The length of the CDR3 is 17 residues. V lost 4 bases to trimming and J lost 0 bases; unmatched junction nucleotides: 5. Germline V gives CDR1 SGHVS, CDR2 FQNEAQ. The CDR3 region has the DNA TGTGCCAGCAGCTCCGGGACAGGGGGATATAGCAATCAGCCCCAGCATTTT. It translates to CASSSGTGGYSNQPQHF.

V and J are TRBV20-1 and TRBJ1-5, with 8 bases lining up with TRBD1. The germline V gene encodes CDR1 DFQATT and CDR2 SNEGSKA (reference sequence). Losses at the gene ends were 5 bases for V and 7 bases for J; bases not matched to a gene: 13. The CDR3 has 15 amino acids. DNA of the CDR3: TGCAGTGCTCCGTCCGGGACAGGCGGGGGGCAGCCCCAGCATTTT. This gives the protein CSAPSGTGGGQPQHF.